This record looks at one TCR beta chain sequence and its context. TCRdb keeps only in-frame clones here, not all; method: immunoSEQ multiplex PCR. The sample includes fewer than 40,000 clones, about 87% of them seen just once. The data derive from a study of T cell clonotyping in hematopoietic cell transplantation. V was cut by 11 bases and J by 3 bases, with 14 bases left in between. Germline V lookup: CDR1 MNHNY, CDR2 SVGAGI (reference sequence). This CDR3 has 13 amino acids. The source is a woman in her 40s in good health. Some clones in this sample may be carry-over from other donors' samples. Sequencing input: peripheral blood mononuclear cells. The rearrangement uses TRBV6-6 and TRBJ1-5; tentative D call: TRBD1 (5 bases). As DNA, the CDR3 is TGTGCCGGCTCAGGGAAGGTCAATCAGCCCCAGCATTTT. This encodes CAGSGKVNQPQHF.